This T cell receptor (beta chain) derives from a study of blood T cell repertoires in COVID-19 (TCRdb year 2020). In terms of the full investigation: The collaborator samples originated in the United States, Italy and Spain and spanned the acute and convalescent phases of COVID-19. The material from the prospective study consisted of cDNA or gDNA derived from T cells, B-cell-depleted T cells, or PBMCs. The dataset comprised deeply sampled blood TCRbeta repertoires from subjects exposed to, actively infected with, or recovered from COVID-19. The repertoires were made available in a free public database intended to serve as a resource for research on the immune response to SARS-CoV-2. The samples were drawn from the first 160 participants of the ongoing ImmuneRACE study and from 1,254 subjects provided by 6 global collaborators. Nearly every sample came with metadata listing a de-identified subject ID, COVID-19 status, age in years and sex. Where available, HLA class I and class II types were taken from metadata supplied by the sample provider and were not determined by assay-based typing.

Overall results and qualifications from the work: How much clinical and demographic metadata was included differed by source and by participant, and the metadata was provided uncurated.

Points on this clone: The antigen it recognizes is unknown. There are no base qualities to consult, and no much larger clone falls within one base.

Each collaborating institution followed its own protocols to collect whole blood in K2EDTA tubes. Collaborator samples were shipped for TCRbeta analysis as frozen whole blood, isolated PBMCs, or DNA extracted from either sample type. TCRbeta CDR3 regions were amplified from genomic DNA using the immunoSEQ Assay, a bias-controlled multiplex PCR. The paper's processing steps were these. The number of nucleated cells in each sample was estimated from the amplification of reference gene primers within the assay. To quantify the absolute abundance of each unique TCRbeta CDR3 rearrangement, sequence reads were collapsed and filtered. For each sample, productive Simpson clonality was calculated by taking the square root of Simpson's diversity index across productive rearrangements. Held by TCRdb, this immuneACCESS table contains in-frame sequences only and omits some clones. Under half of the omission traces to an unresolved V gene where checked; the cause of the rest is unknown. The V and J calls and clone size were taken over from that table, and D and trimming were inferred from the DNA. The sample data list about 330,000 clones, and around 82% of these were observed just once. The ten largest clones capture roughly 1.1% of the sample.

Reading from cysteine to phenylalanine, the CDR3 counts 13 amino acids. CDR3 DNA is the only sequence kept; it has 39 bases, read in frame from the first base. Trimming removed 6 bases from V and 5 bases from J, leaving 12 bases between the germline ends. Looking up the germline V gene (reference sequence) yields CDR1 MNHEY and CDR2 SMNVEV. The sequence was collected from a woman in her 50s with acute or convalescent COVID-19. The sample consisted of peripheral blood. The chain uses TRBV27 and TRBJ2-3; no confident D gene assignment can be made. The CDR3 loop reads CASRPDTGDTQYF. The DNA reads TGTGCCAGCAGGCCAGACACCGGAGATACGCAGTATTTT.